Below are 12 T cell receptor beta chains sequenced from a single sample in a study of cytomegalovirus exposure and HLA in healthy donors. The PCR employed 60 Vbeta primers together with 13 Jbeta primers. The protocol was immunoSEQ multiplex PCR, while the TCRdb copy is restricted to in-frame clones and leaves out a portion. There are 110,000 to 150,000 clones in the sample; just under 85% occur only once, and around 4.3% lies in the top ten. The sample consisted of PBMCs. These receptors all come from a man between 35 and 55 years old in good health and CMV-seropositive.

V and J are TRBV6-1 and TRBJ1-2; D is unclear. Trimming removed 1 base from V and 0 bases from J, with 9 bases in between. Per the germline V gene, CDR1 is MNHNS and CDR2 is SASEGT. The CDR3 consists of 15 residues. The CDR3 loop reads CASSEVPHTNYGYTF. The CDR3 DNA is TGTGCCAGCAGTGAAGTTCCGCACACTAACTATGGCTACACCTTC.

V gene TRBV7-8 combines with J gene TRBJ2-2; 7 bases are a match to TRBD2. CDR3 length: 15 amino acids. Per the germline V gene, CDR1 is SGHVS and CDR2 is FQNEAQ. Trimming took 2 bases from V and 1 from J; bases not matched to a gene: 1. In nucleotides, the CDR3 is TGTGCCAGCAGCTTATGGGGGGGGAACACCGGGGAGCTGTTTTTT. The encoded protein is CASSLWGGNTGELFF.

The chain links TRBV10-3 to TRBJ2-1; a possible D gene is TRBD2 (6 bases). The CDR3 extends over 13 amino acids. The germline V gene encodes CDR1 ENHRY and CDR2 SYGVKD. V gave up 11 bases and J gave up 8 bases, with 19 bases separating them. The CDR3, as DNA: TGTGCCCAGTCGTCGGGAGCCGGCGATGAGCAGTTCTTC. This encodes CAQSSGAGDEQFF.

The chain carries TRBV7-3 and TRBJ2-6, with TRBD1 matching over 7 bases. The V and J ends lost 6 bases and 3 bases, in that order; junction bases with no gene match: 5. This CDR3 has 15 residues. Germline V lookup: CDR1 SGHTA, CDR2 FQGTGA. CDR3 protein: CASSTRGLGANVLTF. CDR3 nucleotides: TGTGCCAGCAGTACAAGGGGGCTTGGGGCCAACGTCCTGACTTTC.

This chain links TRBV18 with TRBJ1-1; no firm D call. V was cut by 0 bases and J by 0 bases, with 8 bases left in between. Germline V gene sequence: CDR1 KGHSH, CDR2 LQKENI. The CDR3 totals 15 residues. The CDR3 DNA reads TGTGCCAGCTCACCACCGTGGGAGTTGAACACTGAAGCTTTCTTT. Translated: CASSPPWELNTEAFF.

CDR3 bases: TGTGCCAGCACCCCCGCCGTTAACCCCGGTAGCGAGCAGTACTTC. This encodes CASTPAVNPGSEQYF. J is TRBJ2-7 and V is TRBV5-6; no reliable D call. The V gene lost 6 bases and the J gene lost 6 bases, with 22 bases spanning the gap. This CDR3 comprises 15 residues. The germline V gene has CDR1 SGHDT and CDR2 YYEEEE.

CDR3 region: CASIPAQGGYGYTF. The CDR3 DNA reads TGTGCCAGCATTCCTGCCCAGGGCGGCTATGGCTACACCTTC. The V and J genes are TRBV2 and TRBJ1-2; D might be TRBD1 (5 bases). Per germline, CDR1 SNHLY and CDR2 FYNNEI. This CDR3 spans 14 amino acids. V lost 7 bases and J lost 4, with 16 bases in between. Variable domain in full (rest from reference TRBV2 and TRBJ1-2): EPEVTQTPSHQVTQMGQEVILRCVPISNHLYFYWYRQILGQKVEFLVSFYNNEISEKSEIFDDQFSVERPDGSNFTLKIRSTKLEDSAMYFCASIPAQGGYGYTFGSGTRLTVV.

The CDR3 DNA reads TGCGCCAGCAGCCCCCGCAGCGGGAGGGGAAATGAGCAGTTCTTC. It translates to CASSPRSGRGNEQFF. This rearrangement joins TRBV5-1 to TRBJ2-1, with 10 positions matching TRBD2. The J segment lost 7 bases and the V segment lost 4 bases, leaving 8 bases of the junction unmatched. Germline lookup yields CDR1 SGHRS and CDR2 YFSETQ. This CDR3 contains 15 residues.

The chain uses TRBV9 and TRBJ1-1; D perhaps matches TRBD1 (5 bases). Germline CDR1 reads SGDLS; CDR2 reads YYNGEE. The CDR3 has 15 residues. Trimming pared 0 bases from V and 1 base from J, leaving 10 bases between. CDR3 sequence reads: CASSVVSQGNTEAFF. The CDR3 nucleotides are TGTGCCAGCAGCGTAGTGTCTCAGGGGAACACTGAAGCTTTCTTT.

The chain recombines TRBV6-5 with TRBJ1-4, with D tentatively TRBD1 (5 bases). The CDR3 spans 15 residues. CDR1 is MNHEY, CDR2 SVGAGI, per germline. Trimming took 2 bases from V and 0 from J, leaving 7 bases between them. CDR3 residues: CASSYGGATNEKLFF. CDR3 DNA sequence: TGTGCCAGCAGTTACGGAGGGGCAACTAATGAAAAACTGTTTTTT.

This clone was observed a handful of times. The chain uses TRBV25-1 and TRBJ1-4; D is ambiguous. Trimming cost V 0 bases and J 0 bases, with 5 bases left between them. CDR3 length: 15 residues. Germline V gives CDR1 MGHDK, CDR2 SYGVNS. In DNA, the CDR3 is TGTGCCAGCAGTGAATATGGAGCAACTAATGAAAAACTGTTTTTT. It translates to CASSEYGATNEKLFF.

This clone was observed a single time. The chain couples TRBV30 to TRBJ1-2; D is undetermined. CDR3 length: 13 residues. Germline CDR1 and CDR2: GTSNPN and SVGIG (reference sequence). Trimming left V 4 bases short and J 1 base short, with 10 bases between. CDR3 sequence (DNA): TGTGCCTGGAAACAGAGACATAACTATGGCTACACCTTC. This sequence encodes CAWKQRHNYGYTF.